The T cell receptor beta chain under discussion was sequenced for a study of blood T cells in healthy people across ages. Sample-barcoded 5' priming and a J-beta primer mix drove a second PCR of roughly 6 to 12 cycles. TCRdb re-called the 5' RACE reads with MiXCR, one entry per CDR3 protein. The sample consists of 750,000 to 950,000 distinct CDR3 sequences, around 25% of them appearing once. For this clonotype: Its antigen is not identified.

The study's findings and limits: Per million T cells, the diversity of TCR beta decreased roughly linearly as age advanced. Donor CMV infection status was unknown, possibly confounding age-related changes in expanded clonotypes.

Germline V gene lookup returns CDR1 LNHDA and CDR2 SQIVND (reference sequence). CDR3 size: 17 residues. With 3 bases removed from V and 0 bases from J, the gap between germline ends came to 12 bases. The same data also went into a second study, on T cells of mothers and their children. In that study: Second-PCR primer M1S introduced sample barcodes and 2-4 random nucleotides.

The chain links TRBV19 to TRBJ2-6; D call uncertain. The receptor was derived from a boy aged 10-17 years in good health. The sequencing input was blood. This chain's CDR3 is CASSMPYGPSGANVLTF. The CDR3 region has the DNA TGTGCCAGTAGTATGCCCTATGGACCCTCTGGGGCCAACGTCCTGACTTTC.